This T cell receptor beta chain originates from a study of CD8 T cells in ankylosing spondylitis (dated by TCRdb to about 2017). General notes on the study: The study set out to find disease-linked TCR variants by profiling T cell receptor beta repertoires in ankylosing spondylitis patients and healthy donors. The full study cohort comprised around 25 ankylosing spondylitis patients and some 110 healthy donors. Samples of peripheral blood were taken, and for ankylosing spondylitis patients, synovial fluid was collected as well. The paper as a whole reports these results and caveats: A TCR beta motif made up of seven or eight highly homologous amino acid variants appeared to be characteristic of blood from ankylosing spondylitis patients. In peripheral blood, the disease-linked clones were found at relatively low frequencies and had a CD8+ phenotype. The disease-linked clones were reported to be significantly enriched in matched synovial fluid samples from ankylosing spondylitis patients. Some TCR beta motif variants had previously been reported in synovial fluid and blood of reactive arthritis patients, which suggested common disease-initiation mechanisms.

This clonotype was seen a few times. It has no known antigen specificity. Base qualities are not recorded, but no much larger clone differs from it by a single base. Reading the germline V gene gives CDR1 SGHVS and CDR2 FQNEAQ. The V end loses 1 base and the J end loses 0 bases, and a stretch of 10 bases separates them. The CDR3 goes from the cysteine to the phenylalanine over 15 residues. CDR3 DNA is the only sequence kept; it has 45 bases, read in frame from the first base. These reads were obtained on an Illumina HiSeq 2500. Quantitative 5'-RACE with molecular barcodes was the method used to prepare the TCR beta libraries. On the authors' methods: A new computational method, built on a probabilistic model of VDJ rearrangement, was used to identify disease-linked TCR variants. TCRdb trimmed public reads at Q25 via fastp, called clones via MiXCR and kept in-frame beta chains. Rows are combined by CDR3 protein, so each entry shows the most common genes and DNA. It is TCRdb's table, rather than the study itself, that gives the V and J calls and clone size. Within this sample are some 240,000 distinct CDR3 sequences, with 18% of them counted one time only. Around 30% of the sample goes to the ten largest clones.

The TCR was taken from a male donor with ankylosing spondylitis or in good health (not recorded which). Sequencing was carried out using blood, either unsorted or a sorted T cell fraction (not recorded which). This chain joins TRBV7-8 to TRBJ2-7; a tentative D match to TRBD1 spans 6 bases. The CDR3 region: CASSLVLGGSYEQYF. The DNA sequence follows: TGTGCCAGCAGCTTAGTTTTAGGGGGCTCCTACGAGCAGTACTTC.